This T cell receptor beta chain was recovered during a study of beta chain features in type 1 diabetes. As every portion of the isolated RNA was reverse transcribed, the sequencing read expressed TCRB transcripts. The repertoire was sequenced with immunoSEQ multiplex PCR; TCRdb's copy has only in-frame clones and lacks some. The sample lists about 660,000 clones; roughly an eighth were seen once. With respect to this clone: What it recognizes is unknown.

V was pared by 5 bases and J by 5 bases, with 5 bases between. Per germline, CDR1 LGHNT and CDR2 FRNRAP. CDR3 length equals 11 residues. Overall study findings and caveats: Within each of all four CD4+ subsets, Type 1 diabetes patients had TCRB CDR3s that were moderately but significantly shorter.

The J gene is TRBJ2-3, the V gene TRBV12-5; D unresolved. This clonotype was sampled from a young man with type 1 diabetes. Sequencing was performed on naive CD4+ T cells from blood. The CDR3 DNA sequence: TGTGCTAGTGGTACGGAAGATACGCAGTATTTT. It yields the protein CASGTEDTQYF. The full variable domain, its missing parts supplied by reference TRBV12-5 and TRBJ2-3, is DARVTQTPRHKVTEMGQEVTMRCQPILGHNTVFWYRQTMMQGLELLAYFRNRAPLDDSGMPKDRFSAEMPDATLATLKIQPSEPRDSAVYFCASGTEDTQYFGPGTRLTVL.